This TCR beta chain was observed in a study of CD8 T cells in ankylosing spondylitis. Regarding the study as a whole: A TCR beta motif of 7 or 8 highly homologous variants appeared characteristic of ankylosing spondylitis blood.

Quantitative molecular-barcoded 5'-RACE generated the TCR beta libraries. TCRdb fed the 5' RACE reads into MiXCR, producing one record per CDR3 protein. The sample lists some 450,000 distinct CDR3 sequences; roughly 17% were seen once. As for this clonotype: Its antigen is unknown. This sequence may be a read error, since a much larger clone differs from it by one base.

The trim removed 1 base at V and 7 bases at J, leaving 10 bases unmatched. The CDR3 runs to 15 residues. The germline gives CDR1 SQVTM, CDR2 ANQGSEA. The V call is TRBV29-1, the J call TRBJ2-1; 7 positions agree with TRBD2. The sequencing sample was made of blood, either unsorted or a sorted T cell fraction (not recorded which). This receptor was taken from a male donor with ankylosing spondylitis. CDR3 coding DNA: TGCAGCGTTGAAGGGTACGGCGGGAGTTTGAATGAGCAGTTCTTC. Its translation: CSVEGYGGSLNEQFF.